This note documents a single TCR beta chain sequence. Its antigen is not identified. CDR1 SGHTA and CDR2 FQGNSA come from the germline V gene. This CDR3 is built from 15 residues. V dropped 0 bases and J dropped 2 bases, with 9 bases sitting between them. This entry is derived from a study of OX40 agonist ivuxolimab in advanced cancers. Study-level background: The dose-escalation group included hepatocellular carcinoma, melanoma, renal cell carcinoma and head and neck cancer. Aged roughly 23 to 90 with a mean of approximately 60 years, they were 82.7% male. Earlier anti-PD-1, anti-PD-L1 or anti-CTLA-4 therapy was permitted; 30% to 45% had received some. Study outcomes and limitations: The expanded peripheral T cells' antigen specificity was not determined.

Sequencing used immunoSEQ multiplex PCR; TCRdb keeps in-frame clones, though not all of them. The sample yields about 94,000 clones, approximately 93% seen once. This sequence joins TRBV7-2 and TRBJ2-3, with a possible D match to TRBD2 (5 bases). This TCR was recovered from an adult with an advanced solid tumor such as melanoma, head and neck, liver or kidney cancer. This specimen was CD4+ or CD8+ T cells sorted from blood, taken in a trial of the OX40 agonist ivuxolimab. The chain's CDR3 is CASSLAGVLTDTQYF. In nucleotides, the CDR3 is TGTGCCAGCAGCTTAGCGGGAGTCCTCACAGATACGCAGTATTTT.